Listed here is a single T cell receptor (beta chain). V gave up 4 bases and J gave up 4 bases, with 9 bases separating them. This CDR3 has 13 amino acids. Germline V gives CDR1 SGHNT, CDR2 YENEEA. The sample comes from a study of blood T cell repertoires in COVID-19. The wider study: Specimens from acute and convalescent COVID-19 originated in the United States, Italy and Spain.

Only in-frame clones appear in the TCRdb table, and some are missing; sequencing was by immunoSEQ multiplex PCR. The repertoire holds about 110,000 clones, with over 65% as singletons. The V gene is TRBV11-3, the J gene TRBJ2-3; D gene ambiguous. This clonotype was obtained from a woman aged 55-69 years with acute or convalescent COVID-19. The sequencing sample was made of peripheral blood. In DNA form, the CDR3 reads TGTGCCAGCAGCTCCGTAGAGGCAGATACGCAGTATTTT. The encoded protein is CASSSVEADTQYF.